This T cell receptor (beta chain) was identified in a study of radiotherapy plus CTLA-4 blockade in lung cancer. On this clone itself: Antigen unknown.

Study-wide findings and caveats: It was early blood T cell clone dynamics, with interferon-beta, that reportedly best predicted response. TCR clones of tumor origin grew in blood after radiotherapy plus ipilimumab.

Assay: immunoSEQ multiplex PCR; the TCRdb copy retains only in-frame clones and omits some. This table holds 80,000 to 95,000 clones, around 86% found once. This TCR was recovered from a human donor with non-small cell lung cancer who had stable disease on radiotherapy plus ipilimumab. Material: peripheral blood, obtained from a patient treated with radiotherapy plus ipilimumab.

For the CDR3, the DNA is TGTGCCAGCAGCTCACCAACCGCACAGGGAAGTCACACTGAAGCTTTCTTT. It is translated as CASSSPTAQGSHTEAFF. The J gene is TRBJ1-1, the V gene TRBV5-4; weak D call: TRBD1 (6 bases). Germline CDR1 reads SGHNT; CDR2 reads YYREEE (reference sequence). V dropped 3 bases and J dropped 3 bases, with 21 bases sitting between them. This CDR3 contains 17 residues.